This T cell receptor (beta chain) was captured in a study of T cell responses to AZD1222 COVID-19 vaccine. Findings and caveats of the study: The donor group comprised mostly white British people and more females; the analysis possibly underestimated clonal diversity.

Trimming took 5 bases from V and 1 from J, leaving 13 bases between them. There are 15 residues in the CDR3. Germline loops: CDR1 MDHEN, CDR2 SYDVKM. Comment on this clone: As yet, its antigen is unknown.

Libraries were prepared by immunoSEQ multiplex PCR; TCRdb keeps only in-frame clonotypes and omits some of them. Of around 150,000 clones in the sample, around 85% were seen once. This TCR derives from an adult who received the MenACWY meningococcal vaccine as a control. The rearrangement joins TRBV28 to TRBJ2-3; D is ambiguous. The sample here was peripheral blood, taken 28 days after the second dose of the MenACWY control vaccine. The CDR3 sequence: CASSAWTPGTDTQYF. CDR3 DNA: TGTGCCAGCAGTGCGTGGACCCCAGGCACAGATACGCAGTATTTT.